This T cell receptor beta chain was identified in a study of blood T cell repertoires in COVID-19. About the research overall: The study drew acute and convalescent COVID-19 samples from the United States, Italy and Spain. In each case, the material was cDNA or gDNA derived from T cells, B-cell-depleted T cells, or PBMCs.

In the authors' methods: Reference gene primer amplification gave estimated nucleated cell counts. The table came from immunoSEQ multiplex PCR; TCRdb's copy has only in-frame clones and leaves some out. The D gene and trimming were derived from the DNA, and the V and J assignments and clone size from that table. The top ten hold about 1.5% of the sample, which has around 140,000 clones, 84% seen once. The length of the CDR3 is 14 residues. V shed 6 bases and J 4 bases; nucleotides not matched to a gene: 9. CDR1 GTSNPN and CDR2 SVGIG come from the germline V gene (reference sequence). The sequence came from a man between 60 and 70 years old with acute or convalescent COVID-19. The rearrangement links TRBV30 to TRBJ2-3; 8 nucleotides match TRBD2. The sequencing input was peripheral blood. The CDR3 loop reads CACSRGTSPDTQYF. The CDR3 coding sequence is TGTGCCTGTTCTAGAGGGACTAGTCCAGATACGCAGTATTTT.